The 18 T cell receptor beta chains below come from one sample, sequenced in a study of blood T cell repertoires in COVID-19. The assay was immunoSEQ multiplex PCR, and TCRdb's table has in-frame clones only and misses some. The sample has a few hundred thousand clones; roughly four fifths are singletons. The sample comprised peripheral blood. The receptors stem from a human donor with acute or convalescent COVID-19. The donor label of this sample is uncertain.

J is TRBJ1-1 and V is TRBV30; D not certain. Trimming cost V 7 bases and J 1 base, with 4 bases left between them. Germline V gene sequence: CDR1 GTSNPN, CDR2 SVGIG (reference sequence). The CDR3 totals 10 residues. CDR3 nucleotide sequence: TGTGCCTACTCGAACACTGAAGCTTTCTTT. Its translation: CAYSNTEAFF. Filled out from reference TRBV30 and TRBJ1-1, the complete variable domain reads SQTIHQWPATLVQPVGSPLSLECTVEGTSNPNLYWYRQAAGRGLQLLFYSVGIGQISSEVPQNLSASRPQDRQFILSSKKLLLSDSGFYLCAYSNTEAFFGQGTRLTVV.

The chain has TRBV28 and TRBJ1-4, with D tentatively TRBD1 (6 bases). V was shortened by 7 bases and J by 7 bases, with 19 bases between the two germline ends. Germline V CDR1 and CDR2: MDHEN, SYDVKM. This CDR3 has 15 residues. The CDR3: CASKSNDRFGEKLFF. The CDR3 nucleotides are TGTGCCAGCAAATCAAACGACAGGTTTGGTGAAAAACTGTTTTTT.

There are a few counts of this clone. The gene calls are TRBV5-1 and TRBJ1-1; weak D call: TRBD1 (5 bases). The V and J ends lost 4 bases and 8 bases respectively, with 12 bases between them. Germline lookup yields CDR1 SGHRS and CDR2 YFSETQ. CDR3 size: 12 residues. The CDR3 is CASSVDSMEAFF. In DNA, the CDR3 is TGCGCCAGCAGCGTCGACAGCATGGAAGCTTTCTTT.

The V call is TRBV6-5, the J call TRBJ1-1; possible D gene TRBD1, 6 bases. The CDR3 is 13 residues long. Trimming shortened V by 6 bases and J by 2 bases, and 10 bases separated the two germline ends. The germline gives CDR1 MNHEY, CDR2 SVGAGI. The CDR3 DNA sequence: TGTGCCAGCAGACGACAGGTTAACACTGAAGCTTTCTTT. Protein product: CASRRQVNTEAFF.

The V and J genes are TRBV30 and TRBJ1-2; D uncertain. The V gene lost 1 base and the J gene lost 4 bases, with 7 bases spanning the gap. The CDR3 totals 12 residues. Germline V gives CDR1 GTSNPN, CDR2 SVGIG (reference sequence). CDR3 in DNA: TGTGCCTGGAGTGAACAAACCTATGGCTACACCTTC. Amino acid sequence: CAWSEQTYGYTF.

V usage is TRBV19 and J usage is TRBJ2-1, with a weak D call TRBD1 (5 bases). Trimming removed 6 bases at V and 4 bases at J, with 13 bases between. The V gene's germline CDR1 is LNHDA and CDR2 SQIVND (reference sequence). The CDR3 length is 14 residues. The CDR3 here is CASRPTESYNEQFF. CDR3 nucleotide sequence: TGTGCCAGTAGACCGACAGAATCTTACAATGAGCAGTTCTTC.

This chain connects TRBV7-9 to TRBJ1-1; unclear D gene. V dropped 6 bases and J dropped 0 bases, with 8 bases sitting between them. From germline, CDR1 is SEHNR and CDR2 FQNEAQ (reference sequence). The CDR3 covers 13 residues. The CDR3 DNA reads as TGTGCCAGCAGGTTATTATTGAACACTGAAGCTTTCTTT. Its translation: CASRLLLNTEAFF.

This chain joins TRBV2 and TRBJ1-5; D unresolved. Germline V gene data show CDR1 as SNHLY and CDR2 as FYNNEI. V was pared by 8 bases and J by 3 bases, with 11 bases between. This CDR3 comprises 13 residues. CDR3 nucleotide sequence: TGTGCCAGCGTCCAGGTTTACAATCAGCCCCAGCATTTT. It translates to CASVQVYNQPQHF.

This clone has just a few counts. The V and J genes are TRBV18 and TRBJ1-1; D ambiguous. The CDR3 has 14 amino acids. The germline V gene encodes CDR1 KGHSH and CDR2 LQKENI. The V and J ends lost 2 bases and 0 bases respectively, with 7 bases between them. DNA of the CDR3: TGTGCCAGCTCACCAAGAGCCATGAACACTGAAGCTTTCTTT. This sequence encodes CASSPRAMNTEAFF. Combining the CDR3 with reference TRBV18 and TRBJ1-1 gives the whole variable domain NAGVMQNPRHLVRRRGQEARLRCSPMKGHSHVYWYRQLPEEGLKFMVYLQKENIIDESGMPKERFSAEFPKEGPSILRIQQVVRGDSAAYFCASSPRAMNTEAFFGQGTRLTVV.

This clone was detected only a few times. The rearrangement links TRBV9 to TRBJ1-2; D is undetermined. CDR3 length: 13 amino acids. The ends were cut back, 3 bases at V and 4 bases at J, with 10 bases in the middle. CDR1 is SGDLS and CDR2 is YYNGEE in the germline V gene. Here the CDR3 DNA reads TGTGCCAGCAGCGCCCCTACTGTCTATGGCTACACCTTC. Translated: CASSAPTVYGYTF.

This chain connects TRBV7-9 to TRBJ2-3, with D possibly matching TRBD2 (6 bases). Germline assignment: CDR1 SEHNR and CDR2 FQNEAQ (reference sequence). V lost 0 bases to trimming and J lost 6 bases, with 13 bases between them. The CDR3 length is 15 residues. DNA of the CDR3: TGTGCCAGCAGCTTAGCGGAGACTAGAGCGGATACGCAGTATTTT. It codes for CASSLAETRADTQYF. Combining the CDR3 with reference TRBV7-9 and TRBJ2-3 gives the whole variable domain DTGVSQNPRHKITKRGQNVTFRCDPISEHNRLYWYRQTLGQGPEFLTYFQNEAQLEKSRLLSDRFSAERPKGSFSTLEIQRTEQGDSAMYLCASSLAETRADTQYFGPGTRLTVL.

The chain employs TRBV2 and TRBJ1-6; D perhaps matches TRBD1 (6 bases). The CDR3 is 15 residues long. The ends were cut back, 6 bases at V and 14 bases at J, with 23 bases in the middle. Looked up from germline, CDR1 is SNHLY and CDR2 is FYNNEI. CDR3 sequence (DNA): TGTGCCAGCAGGTCCGATGGGGGGGCCCCAAGGGCCCTCCACTTT. Amino acids: CASRSDGGAPRALHF. The full variable domain, completed using reference TRBV2 and TRBJ1-6, is EPEVTQTPSHQVTQMGQEVILRCVPISNHLYFYWYRQILGQKVEFLVSFYNNEISEKSEIFDDQFSVERPDGSNFTLKIRSTKLEDSAMYFCASRSDGGAPRALHFGNGTRLTVT.

The V call is TRBV2, the J call TRBJ2-5; TRBD1 might be the D (6 bases). Germline-derived CDR1 and CDR2 are SNHLY and FYNNEI. The CDR3 contains 13 residues. V was trimmed by 5 bases and J by 5 bases, leaving 12 bases between them. The CDR3 nucleotides read TGTGCCAGCAGTCCCAGCCAGGGGGAGACCCAGTACTTC. This codes for CASSPSQGETQYF.

The J gene is TRBJ1-3, the V gene TRBV4-1, with D possibly matching TRBD1 (5 bases). Looked up from germline, CDR1 is MGHRA and CDR2 is YSYEKL. V lost 1 base and J 7 bases, leaving 14 bases between the germline ends. This CDR3 has 15 amino acids. The CDR3 DNA is TGCGCCAGCAGCCAAGTACAAGGGGTCGGGAACACCATATATTTT. This encodes CASSQVQGVGNTIYF.

The chain couples TRBV11-2 to TRBJ1-1; no clear D gene. Trimming stripped 5 bases from V and 0 bases from J, with 13 bases between. CDR1 SGHAT and CDR2 FQNNGV come from the germline V gene. The CDR3 runs 15 residues. CDR3 bases: TGTGCCAGCAGCGCGAAGACACAAATGAACACTGAAGCTTTCTTT. Amino acid sequence: CASSAKTQMNTEAFF.

This chain links TRBV15 with TRBJ2-4; no clear D gene. The germline V and J ends were trimmed by 1 base and 7 bases, with 14 bases remaining between them. Germline-derived CDR1 and CDR2 are LNHNV and YYDKDF (reference sequence). The CDR3 extends over 15 amino acids. CDR3 bases: TGTGCCACCAGCAGAGCTGAAGACATCCTCAACATTCAGTACTTC. Translating it yields CATSRAEDILNIQYF.

This chain uses TRBV10-2 with TRBJ2-3; a weak D match, TRBD2 (6 bases). V was shortened by 3 bases and J by 6 bases, with 16 bases between the two germline ends. CDR1 is WSHSY and CDR2 is SAAADI in the germline V gene. The length of the CDR3 is 15 residues. CDR3 DNA sequence: TGCGCCAGCAGTGAAGGACTGGAGGGGTGGGATACGCAGTATTTT. This sequence encodes CASSEGLEGWDTQYF.

This chain links TRBV5-1 with TRBJ1-2; 7 bases align to TRBD1. The length of the CDR3 is 15 residues. J gave up 0 bases and V 4 bases, and 6 bases lay outside the gene matches. CDR1 is SGHRS, CDR2 YFSETQ, per germline. The DNA for the CDR3 is TGCGCCAGCAGCCTGGGGACAGACCCTAACTATGGCTACACCTTC. It translates to CASSLGTDPNYGYTF.